This entry concerns a single T cell receptor (beta chain). This sample is drawn from a study of blood T cell repertoires in COVID-19. The CDR3 totals 14 residues. CDR1 SGHTA and CDR2 FQGNSA come from the germline V gene. The V gene lost 6 bases and the J gene lost 0 bases, with 9 bases spanning the gap. Data came from immunoSEQ multiplex PCR; TCRdb stores just in-frame clones and leaves some out. The sample includes about 150,000 clones, about 80% of them seen just once. The study drew participants aged about 18 to 95 years from some 23 US areas. This clonotype was sampled from a woman in her fifties or sixties who had recovered from COVID-19. Sequenced sample: PBMCs or T cells enriched from blood (not recorded which). V gene TRBV7-2 combines with J gene TRBJ2-1, with D hard to call. The CDR3 bases are TGTGCCAGCAGGGTTACGCGCTCCTACAATGAGCAGTTCTTC. Residues: CASRVTRSYNEQFF.